This passage covers 16 T cell receptor beta chains from one sample sequenced in a study of Ad26.COV2.S vaccination and SARS-CoV-2 variants. This table comes from immunoSEQ multiplex PCR, and its TCRdb copy is limited to in-frame clones, with some not included. The sample gives over 110,000 clones, about nine tenths of which show up once; approximately 5% is in the top ten. Sequenced material: peripheral blood, taken after recovery from COVID-19. The receptors shown here come from a human donor who had recovered from COVID-19.

This sequence joins TRBV7-9 and TRBJ1-2, with D unresolved. The V and J ends lost 2 bases and 8 bases respectively, with 6 bases between them. Looked up from germline, CDR1 is SEHNR and CDR2 is FQNEAQ (reference sequence). The length of the CDR3 is 11 residues. The CDR3 DNA sequence: TGTGCCAGCAGCTTACTCCAAGGCTACACCTTC. Translation: CASSLLQGYTF.

The V and J genes are TRBV7-8 and TRBJ2-4; 8 bases fit TRBD1. Trimming cost V 4 bases and J 7 bases; bases outside gene matches: 6. The V gene's germline CDR1 is SGHVS and CDR2 FQNEAQ. This CDR3 comprises 14 residues. The CDR3 protein is CASSSGTGVNIQYF. Here the CDR3 DNA reads TGTGCCAGCAGCTCAGGGACAGGAGTGAACATTCAGTACTTC.

This clone was counted a single time. The chain employs TRBV15 and TRBJ2-3, with D uncertain. The CDR3 length is 14 residues. V was trimmed by 0 bases and J by 0 bases, leaving 4 bases between them. CDR1 is LNHNV and CDR2 is YYDKDF in the germline V gene (reference sequence). CDR3 DNA: TGTGCCACCAGCAGAGAAGAAAGCACAGATACGCAGTATTTT. It yields the protein CATSREESTDTQYF.

The chain employs TRBV5-8 and TRBJ2-7, with D maybe TRBD1 (6 bases). The germline CDR1 and CDR2 sequences are SGHTS and YDEGEE. Trimming took off 5 bases at V and 2 bases at J, with 11 bases between the two ends. This CDR3 comprises 13 residues. The CDR3 sequence: CASRHREAYEQYF. CDR3 sequence (DNA): TGTGCCAGCAGACACAGGGAAGCCTACGAGCAGTACTTC.

This clone was counted only a few times. The rearrangement links TRBV30 to TRBJ1-1; D ambiguous. Looked up from germline, CDR1 is GTSNPN and CDR2 is SVGIG (reference sequence). The length of the CDR3 is 12 residues. The V end lost 5 bases, the J end lost 1 base, and 8 bases lay between the germline ends. CDR3 amino acids: CAWEGRNTEAFF. The CDR3 nucleotides read TGTGCCTGGGAAGGGCGGAACACTGAAGCTTTCTTT.

CDR3 nucleotide sequence: TGTGCCAGCAGCTTGGCGGGGGAGACCCAGTACTTC. Translating gives CASSLAGETQYF. The chain is built from TRBV7-2 and TRBJ2-5, with D perhaps TRBD2 (6 bases). Germline V gene lookup returns CDR1 SGHTA and CDR2 FQGNSA. This CDR3 has 12 residues. Between the trimmed V and J ends, which lost 3 bases and 5 bases, there was a span of 7 bases.

The rearrangement joins TRBV4-1 to TRBJ1-2, with 7 nucleotides matching TRBD1. There are 13 residues in the CDR3. V trimming: 4 bases; J trimming: 6 bases; junction bases outside the gene matches: 5. The germline gives CDR1 MGHRA, CDR2 YSYEKL. The CDR3 sequence is CASSLRTGDGYTF. For the CDR3, the DNA is TGCGCCAGCAGCCTACGGACAGGAGATGGCTACACCTTC.

The chain couples TRBV5-1 to TRBJ2-5, with a possible D match to TRBD1 (6 bases). Germline CDR1 reads SGHRS; CDR2 reads YFSETQ. CDR3 length equals 16 residues. V lost 9 bases and J lost 1, with 22 bases in between. The CDR3 loop reads CAINTKSRDTQETQYF. The CDR3 coding sequence is TGCGCCATCAACACCAAAAGCCGGGACACCCAAGAGACCCAGTACTTC. Looking up the rest from reference TRBV5-1 and TRBJ2-5 gives the full variable domain: KAGVTQTPRYLIKTRGQQVTLSCSPISGHRSVSWYQQTPGQGLQFLFEYFSETQRNKGNFPGRFSGRQFSNSRSEMNVSTLELGDSALYLCAINTKSRDTQETQYFGPGTRLLVL.

This clone appeared a single time. The chain joins TRBV10-2 to TRBJ2-1; TRBD2 matches 8 bases. Germline-derived CDR1 and CDR2 are WSHSY and SAAADI. This CDR3 is built from 18 residues. V lost 8 bases, J lost 0 bases, and 15 bases stayed unmatched. The CDR3 is CASGGGGPNQLSYNEQFF. The CDR3 DNA follows: TGCGCCAGCGGGGGCGGGGGGCCAAATCAACTCTCCTACAATGAGCAGTTCTTC.

V and J are TRBV5-4 and TRBJ1-1; D might be TRBD1 (5 bases). V lost 0 bases and J 1 base, leaving 16 bases between the germline ends. CDR3 length equals 17 residues. CDR1 is SGHNT and CDR2 is YYREEE in the germline V gene (reference sequence). CDR3 in amino acids: CASSLAARRQPNTEAFF. The CDR3 DNA follows: TGTGCCAGCAGCTTGGCCGCGCGGAGACAGCCGAACACTGAAGCTTTCTTT.

The CDR3: CASSLQGNEQYF. The CDR3 coding sequence is TGTGCCAGCAGCTTACAGGGGAACGAGCAGTACTTC. The chain is built from TRBV11-2 and TRBJ2-7; tentatively, D is TRBD1 (6 bases). The V gene's germline CDR1 is SGHAT and CDR2 FQNNGV. This CDR3 has 12 residues. V was pared by 2 bases and J by 5 bases, with 7 bases between. Supplemented by reference TRBV11-2 and TRBJ2-7, the full variable domain reads EAGVAQSPRYKIIEKRQSVAFWCNPISGHATLYWYQQILGQGPKLLIQFQNNGVVDDSQLPKDRFSAERLKGVDSTLKIQPAKLEDSAVYLCASSLQGNEQYFGPGTRLTVT.

The count of this clone is one. This sequence joins TRBV24-1 and TRBJ1-3; D gene uncertain. Between the trimmed V and J ends, which lost 1 base and 0 bases, there was a span of 15 bases. The germline V gene has CDR1 KGHDR and CDR2 SFDVKD. This CDR3 is built from 18 residues. Here the CDR3 reads CATSDLGSMVISGNTIYF. In DNA, the CDR3 is TGTGCCACCAGTGATTTAGGATCAATGGTAATCTCTGGAAACACCATATATTTT.

V is TRBV7-2 and J is TRBJ2-7, with 8 bases aligning to TRBD1. Germline V gives CDR1 SGHTA, CDR2 FQGNSA. J lost 2 bases, V lost 6 bases, and 6 bases had no gene match. CDR3 length: 14 residues. CDR3 protein: CASSFDRGPYEQYF. The CDR3, as DNA: TGTGCCAGCAGTTTCGACAGGGGTCCCTACGAGCAGTACTTC.

The chain carries TRBV13 and TRBJ2-3; a possible D gene is TRBD2 (6 bases). The CDR3 loop spans 15 amino acids. Germline lookup yields CDR1 PRHDT and CDR2 FYEKMQ (reference sequence). V was trimmed by 3 bases and J by 5 bases, leaving 15 bases between them. CDR3 residues: CASSFRGNVGDTQYF. The CDR3 DNA follows: TGTGCCAGCAGCTTCCGGGGGAATGTAGGAGATACGCAGTATTTT.

The CDR3 here is CASSPTPGTGLEKLFF. The CDR3 region has the DNA TGTGCCAGCTCACCTACCCCCGGGACAGGGCTCGAAAAACTGTTTTTT. The chain couples TRBV18 to TRBJ1-4, with 9 bases aligning to TRBD1. Germline trimming cut 3 bases from V and 8 bases from J; bases unmatched to any gene: 10. The CDR3 runs 16 residues. Germline CDR1 is KGHSH and CDR2 is LQKENI.

The chain links TRBV28 to TRBJ1-4, with 10 positions matching TRBD1. The CDR3 is 15 residues long. The junction had 11 bases not matched to a gene; V was cut back by 6 bases and J by 10 bases. In germline, CDR1 is MDHEN, CDR2 SYDVKM. The CDR3: CASRPTGTGVRKLFF. The CDR3 nucleotides read TGTGCCAGCAGACCCACCGGGACAGGGGTAAGAAAACTGTTTTTT.